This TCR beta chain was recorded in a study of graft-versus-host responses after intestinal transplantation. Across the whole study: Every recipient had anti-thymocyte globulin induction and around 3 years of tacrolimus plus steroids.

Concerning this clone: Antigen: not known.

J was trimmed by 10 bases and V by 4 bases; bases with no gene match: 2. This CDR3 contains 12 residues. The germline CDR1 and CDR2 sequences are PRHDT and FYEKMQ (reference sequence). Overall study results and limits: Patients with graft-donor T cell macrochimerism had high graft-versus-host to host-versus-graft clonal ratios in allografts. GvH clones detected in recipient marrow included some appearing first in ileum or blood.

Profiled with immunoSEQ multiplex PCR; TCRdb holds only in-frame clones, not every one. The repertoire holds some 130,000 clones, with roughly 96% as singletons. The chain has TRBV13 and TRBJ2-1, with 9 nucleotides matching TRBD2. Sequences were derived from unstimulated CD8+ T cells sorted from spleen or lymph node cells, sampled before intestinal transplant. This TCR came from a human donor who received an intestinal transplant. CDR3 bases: TGTGCCAGCAGCTCTACTAGCGGGGAGCAGTTCTTC. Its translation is CASSSTSGEQFF. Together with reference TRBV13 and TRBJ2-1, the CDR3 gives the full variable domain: AAGVIQSPRHLIKEKRETATLKCYPIPRHDTVYWYQQGPGQDPQFLISFYEKMQSDKGSIPDRFSAQQFSDYHSELNMSSLELGDSALYFCASSSTSGEQFFGPGTRLTVL.